This T cell receptor (beta chain) came from a study of CD8+ T cells in alopecia areata. cDNA serving as the sequencing template came from extracted, reverse transcribed RNA. TCRdb's copy holds only in-frame clones and misses some; the assay was immunoSEQ multiplex PCR. The sample presents under 350,000 clones, none singletons. Cells from pooled cutaneous lymph nodes were sorted by CD4, CD8alpha, NKG2D, NKG2ACE and other markers. This clone was counted a few times. Gene names denote mouse genes. The read falls 4 residues short of the CDR3 end, and the missing part is taken from the germline J gene. Other nucleotide sequences in the sample specify the same CDR3. The length of the CDR3 is 15 residues. CDR1 is GKSSPN and CDR2 is SITVG in the germline V gene. V shed 1 base, J shed 0 bases, and the junction held 4 bases outside the gene matches.

This chain joins TRBV31 and TRBJ1-2; 8 bases map to TRBD1. The sequence came from a C3H/HeJ mouse with alopecia areata. For the strain, the MHC haplotype given is H2-k. The sequenced material came from CD4+ T cells sorted from a lymph node. The CDR3 is CAWSPGTGANSDYTF. The CDR3 bases that were read are TGTGCCTGGAGTCCCGGGACAGGAGCAAACTCC. The whole variable domain, remainder taken from reference TRBV31 and TRBJ1-2, is AQTIHQWPVAEIKAVGSPLSLGCTIKGKSSPNLYWYWQATGGTLQQLFYSITVGQVESVVQLNLSASRPKDDQFILSTEKLLLSHSGFYLCAWSPGTGANSDYTFGSGTRLLVI.